The TCR beta chain described here comes from a study of siplizumab effects on memory and regulatory T cells. Some 93,000 TCR templates per sample were sequenced. Sequenced by immunoSEQ multiplex PCR; TCRdb stores in-frame clones only, minus some. Among 100,000 or so clones listed, over 90% were seen once. Worth noting for this clone: Antigen unknown.

Germline V gives CDR1 SGHNT, CDR2 YYREEE (reference sequence). The CDR3 is 16 residues long. Trimming stripped 2 bases from V and 6 bases from J, with 19 bases between. Study-wide results and caveats: Significantly reduced by siplizumab was the cumulative frequency of alloreactive sequences, namely those traceable to unstimulated CD4+ memory cells.

The source of this sequence is a human donor in good health. V is TRBV5-4 and J is TRBJ2-3; unclear D gene. Sequences were obtained from non-Treg CD4+ T cells sorted from blood. CDR3 sequence: CASSFPGRGDGDTQYF. The CDR3 region has the DNA TGTGCCAGCAGCTTTCCAGGACGTGGAGATGGGGATACGCAGTATTTT.